This is a list of T cell receptor beta chains from one sample in a study of blood T cell repertoires in COVID-19. Repertoires were generated with immunoSEQ multiplex PCR, while TCRdb's copy carries only in-frame clones and drops some. The sample holds 190,000 or so clones, about 83% seen once. Sequencing was done on a sample of peripheral blood. The source is a woman between 18 and 30 years old who had recovered from COVID-19. CDR3s include the opening cysteine and the closing phenylalanine or tryptophan. D genes are given only for firm matches. Clone size appears in some rows only: once, few, many, or a class for an expanded clone.

J gene: TRBJ1-6
V gene: TRBV6-2/TRBV6-3
clone size: .
CDR3 length: 14
D gene: TRBD1
CDR3 protein: CASSYQTGGSPLHF
CDR3 DNA: TGTGCCAGCAGTTACCAGACAGGGGGATCACCCCTCCACTTT

J gene: TRBJ2-1
V gene: TRBV14
clone size: .
CDR3 length: 20
D gene: .
CDR3 protein: CASSQDGSVRGRVSYNEQFF
CDR3 DNA: TGTGCCAGCAGCCAAGACGGTAGCGTGAGGGGGAGGGTCTCCTACAATGAGCAGTTCTTC

J gene: TRBJ2-3
V gene: TRBV10-3
clone size: .
CDR3 length: 12
D gene: .
CDR3 protein: CAISGTEDTQYF
CDR3 DNA: TGTGCCATCAGTGGGACAGAAGATACGCAGTATTTT

J gene: TRBJ1-5
V gene: TRBV27
clone size: .
CDR3 length: 13
D gene: .
CDR3 protein: CASSLGAGQPQHF
CDR3 DNA: TGTGCCAGCAGTTTAGGTGCGGGGCAGCCCCAGCATTTT

J gene: TRBJ2-3
V gene: TRBV6-2/TRBV6-3
clone size: many
CDR3 length: 13
D gene: .
CDR3 protein: CASSYQSTDTQYF
CDR3 DNA: TGTGCCAGCAGTTACCAGAGCACAGATACGCAGTATTTT

J gene: TRBJ2-1
V gene: TRBV3-1/TRBV3-2
clone size: .
CDR3 length: 14
D gene: TRBD1
CDR3 protein: CASSKSDRAGEQFF
CDR3 DNA: TGTGCCAGCAGCAAATCGGACAGGGCCGGTGAGCAGTTCTTC

J gene: TRBJ1-6
V gene: TRBV18
clone size: .
CDR3 length: 15
D gene: .
CDR3 protein: CASSPGTRIVSPLHF
CDR3 DNA: TGTGCCAGCTCTCCCGGGACACGAATAGTGTCACCCCTCCACTTT

J gene: TRBJ2-1
V gene: TRBV18
clone size: .
CDR3 length: 16
D gene: .
CDR3 protein: CASSPGASSQQIEQFF
CDR3 DNA: TGTGCCAGCTCACCTGGGGCCAGCAGTCAACAAATCGAGCAGTTCTTC

J gene: TRBJ1-3
V gene: TRBV18
clone size: .
CDR3 length: 16
D gene: TRBD1
CDR3 protein: CASSPLGTASGNTIYF
CDR3 DNA: TGTGCCAGCTCACCACTCGGGACAGCCTCTGGAAACACCATATATTTT

J gene: TRBJ1-2
V gene: TRBV7-6
clone size: .
CDR3 length: 14
D gene: TRBD1
CDR3 protein: CASSSRDRDYGYTF
CDR3 DNA: TGTGCCAGCAGCTCGCGGGACAGGGACTATGGCTACACCTTC

J gene: TRBJ1-1
V gene: TRBV3-1/TRBV3-2
clone size: .
CDR3 length: 14
D gene: .
CDR3 protein: CASTGREVGTEAFF
CDR3 DNA: TGTGCCAGCACCGGCCGAGAGGTTGGCACTGAAGCTTTCTTT

J gene: TRBJ1-5
V gene: TRBV10-2
clone size: once
CDR3 length: 14
D gene: .
CDR3 protein: CATMTGRSNQPQHF
CDR3 DNA: TGCGCCACGATGACAGGTCGTAGCAATCAGCCCCAGCATTTT

J gene: TRBJ1-1
V gene: TRBV6-5
clone size: .
CDR3 length: 13
D gene: .
CDR3 protein: CASRPGGGTEAFF
CDR3 DNA: TGTGCCAGCAGGCCCGGGGGAGGGACTGAAGCTTTCTTT

J gene: TRBJ1-6
V gene: TRBV5-6
clone size: .
CDR3 length: 16
D gene: TRBD1
CDR3 protein: CASSLYQGAPNSPLHF
CDR3 DNA: TGTGCCAGCAGCTTGTATCAGGGGGCGCCTAATTCACCCCTCCACTTT

J gene: TRBJ2-3
V gene: TRBV25-1
clone size: .
CDR3 length: 14
D gene: .
CDR3 protein: CASSELSLTDTQYF
CDR3 DNA: TGTGCCAGCAGTGAATTGAGTCTGACAGATACGCAGTATTTT

J gene: TRBJ1-1
V gene: TRBV27
clone size: .
CDR3 length: 14
D gene: .
CDR3 protein: CASSPEGLYTEAFF
CDR3 DNA: TGTGCCAGCAGTCCGGAGGGTTTATACACTGAAGCTTTCTTT

J gene: TRBJ2-3
V gene: TRBV5-1
clone size: .
CDR3 length: 16
D gene: TRBD2
CDR3 protein: CASSSGLAGAADTQYF
CDR3 DNA: TGCGCCAGCAGCTCTGGACTAGCGGGAGCGGCAGATACGCAGTATTTT

J gene: TRBJ2-2
V gene: TRBV18
clone size: .
CDR3 length: 13
D gene: .
CDR3 protein: CASSPMQYGELFF
CDR3 DNA: TGTGCCAGCTCACCAATGCAGTACGGGGAGCTGTTTTTT

J gene: TRBJ2-1
V gene: TRBV24-1
clone size: .
CDR3 length: 18
D gene: .
CDR3 protein: CATSDPTLSGSSYNEQFF
CDR3 DNA: TGTGCCACCAGTGACCCTACGCTTAGCGGTAGCTCCTACAATGAGCAGTTCTTC

J gene: TRBJ1-6
V gene: TRBV7-9
clone size: few
CDR3 length: 13
D gene: .
CDR3 protein: CASSLDRGSPLHF
CDR3 DNA: TGTGCCAGCAGCTTAGACCGAGGATCACCCCTCCACTTT

J gene: TRBJ2-1
V gene: TRBV19
clone size: few
CDR3 length: 15
D gene: .
CDR3 protein: CASSIERLVGNEQFF
CDR3 DNA: TGTGCCAGTAGTATCGAGCGACTAGTAGGCAATGAGCAGTTCTTC

J gene: TRBJ2-3
V gene: TRBV6-4
clone size: medium-sized
CDR3 length: 15
D gene: TRBD2
CDR3 protein: CASSRLAGGTDTQYF
CDR3 DNA: TGTGCCAGCAGTCGACTAGCGGGGGGCACAGATACGCAGTATTTT

J gene: TRBJ2-7
V gene: TRBV6-1
clone size: many
CDR3 length: 15
D gene: TRBD2
CDR3 protein: CASSEEGLAAYEQYF
CDR3 DNA: TGTGCCAGCAGTGAAGAAGGACTAGCGGCCTACGAGCAGTACTTC

J gene: TRBJ1-1
V gene: TRBV16
clone size: .
CDR3 length: 14
D gene: TRBD1
CDR3 protein: CASSTKQGPFEAFF
CDR3 DNA: TGTGCCAGCAGCACGAAACAGGGGCCTTTTGAAGCTTTCTTT

J gene: TRBJ1-6
V gene: TRBV1
clone size: .
CDR3 length: 12
D gene: .
CDR3 protein: CTSSQGRRALHF
CDR3 DNA: TGCACCAGCAGCCAAGGTCGGAGGGCCCTCCACTTT

J gene: TRBJ1-1
V gene: TRBV29-1
clone size: once
CDR3 length: 13
D gene: .
CDR3 protein: CSVVGRENTEAFF
CDR3 DNA: TGCAGCGTTGTTGGCAGGGAGAACACTGAAGCTTTCTTT

J gene: TRBJ1-5
V gene: TRBV5-5
clone size: .
CDR3 length: 15
D gene: .
CDR3 protein: CASRTDRTGNQPQHF
CDR3 DNA: TGTGCCAGCAGAACCGACAGGACCGGCAATCAGCCCCAGCATTTT